This TCR beta chain was identified during a study of human T cells and chemical hapten exposure. The sample holds many counts of this clonotype. V dropped 4 bases and J dropped 7 bases, with 6 bases sitting between them. This CDR3 spans 12 amino acids. CDR1 is SGHKS and CDR2 is YYEKEE in the germline V gene (reference sequence). The sample's time point: patch test 2, 6 weeks after DPC sensitization. Treatment specified: therapeutic diphenylcyclopropenone sensitization with weekly scalp DPC. Each cDNA molecule in the library carried unique molecular identifiers. TCRdb ran MiXCR on the RACE reads and lists one entry per CDR3 protein. The sample shows approximately 350,000 distinct CDR3 sequences, just under 6.5% of them seen only once.

This chain links TRBV5-5 with TRBJ1-6; D remains unclear. This clonotype was obtained from a woman aged 18-35 years with alopecia areata. Some clones in this sample may be carry-over from other donors' samples. Sequenced here: whole blood, sampled in connection with sensitization to the hapten diphenylcyclopropenone (DPC). The CDR3 DNA reads TGTGCCAGCAGCGGCGGGAATTCACCCCTCCACTTT. Its translation is CASSGGNSPLHF.